The 7 T cell receptor beta chains below come from one sample, sequenced in a study of shared clonotypes between healthy human individuals. TCRdb keeps only in-frame clones here, not all; method: immunoSEQ multiplex PCR. The repertoire holds more than 2 million clones, with under 97% as singletons. The material sequenced was naive CD4+ T cells sorted from blood. Subset noted: CD45RA+ positively selected. The receptors originated from a man aged 18 to 30 in good health.

J is TRBJ1-5 and V is TRBV5-5; D uncertain. Trimming shortened V by 0 bases and J by 1 base, and 11 bases separated the two germline ends. CDR3 length equals 16 residues. Germline V gives CDR1 SGHKS, CDR2 YYEKEE (reference sequence). CDR3 in DNA: TGTGCCAGCAGCTTGGGATACGGGTTCAGCAATCAGCCCCAGCATTTT. Its protein product is CASSLGYGFSNQPQHF.

The V and J genes are TRBV6-6 and TRBJ2-7; D is unclear. V was trimmed by 2 bases and J by 3 bases, leaving 8 bases between them. This CDR3 is built from 13 residues. CDR1 is MNHNY, CDR2 SVGAGI, per germline (reference sequence). The CDR3: CASSYPAIYEQYF. CDR3 bases: TGTGCCAGCAGTTACCCGGCCATCTACGAGCAGTACTTC.

V usage is TRBV7-2 and J usage is TRBJ2-7, with 9 bases lining up with TRBD1. V was pared by 0 bases and J by 7 bases, with 7 bases of the junction left unmatched. This CDR3 comprises 15 residues. Germline V CDR1 and CDR2: SGHTA, FQGNSA. The CDR3 sequence is CASSLALGQGPEQYF. The CDR3 nucleotides read TGTGCCAGCAGCTTAGCGTTGGGACAGGGCCCGGAGCAGTACTTC.

The chain links TRBV18 to TRBJ1-2, with D tentatively TRBD1 (6 bases). V shed 8 bases and J shed 5 bases, with 9 bases lying between them. The CDR3 consists of 11 residues. Per the germline V gene, CDR1 is KGHSH and CDR2 is LQKENI. The DNA of the CDR3 is TGTGCCAGCACAACAGGGTATGGCTACACCTTC. This codes for CASTTGYGYTF.

The rearrangement joins TRBV2 to TRBJ2-5, with D tentatively TRBD1 (6 bases). V was trimmed by 1 base and J by 2 bases, leaving 17 bases between them. Looked up from germline, CDR1 is SNHLY and CDR2 is FYNNEI. The CDR3 is made up of 17 amino acids. CDR3 sequence: CASSEVAWEQGQETQYF. CDR3 sequence (DNA): TGTGCCAGCAGTGAAGTCGCGTGGGAACAGGGACAAGAGACCCAGTACTTC.

The gene calls are TRBV7-9 and TRBJ2-7; D unresolved. CDR1 and CDR2 (germline): SEHNR, FQNEAQ (reference sequence). Trimming left V 5 bases short and J 4 bases short, with 9 bases between. This CDR3 spans 12 amino acids. As DNA, the CDR3 is TGTGCCAGCAGCCCGACGGAGTACGAGCAGTACTTC. Protein sequence: CASSPTEYEQYF.

The J gene is TRBJ1-2, the V gene TRBV27, with D possibly matching TRBD1 (5 bases). CDR3 length: 15 residues. The germline gives CDR1 MNHEY, CDR2 SMNVEV (reference sequence). V gave up 1 base and J gave up 3 bases, with 12 bases separating them. The CDR3 DNA follows: TGTGCCAGCAGTTTATTTGTTGGGGGGGACTATGGCTACACCTTC. Protein sequence: CASSLFVGGDYGYTF.